In its sample, the clone carrying this TCR beta chain was seen once. Its target is unknown. These data are taken from a study of a mutant IDH1 vaccine in newly diagnosed glioma. Study-level results: Pseudoprogression seemingly bore no relation to changes in top peripheral T cell clonotypes.

Germline loops: CDR1 SGHTA, CDR2 FQGTGA. V dropped 3 bases and J dropped 6 bases, with 14 bases sitting between them. This CDR3 region has 15 residues. Time point specified: week 35, safety follow-up. Doses comprised 300 ug of mutant IDH1 20-mer peptide each, plus topical imiquimod. Across weeks 1, 3, 5, 7, 11, 15, 19 and 23, patients received a vaccination each time, eight in all. TCRdb's table, derived via immunoSEQ multiplex PCR, lists solely in-frame clones and lacks some. The sample includes about 64,000 clones, around 74% of them seen just once. The sequences come from PBMCs, collected from a glioma patient whose treatment included an IDH1 peptide vaccine. The TCR sequence derives from a man aged 50 to 59 with glioma. The rearrangement joins TRBV7-3 to TRBJ2-2, with TRBD2 as a possible D gene (7 bases). The CDR3 DNA reads TGTGCCAGCAGCTTCGGGCAGGGGAGGGCCGGGGAGCTGTTTTTT. Encoded protein: CASSFGQGRAGELFF.